These T cell receptor beta chains were read from a single sample in a study of CD8 T cells in Susac syndrome. TCRdb re-analysed the immunoSEQ multiplex PCR reads in MiXCR, keeping a single row per CDR3 protein. The data contain some 150,000 distinct CDR3 sequences, 95% of them seen just once; the ten biggest clones take up 0.16%. The material sequenced was CD4+ T cells from PBMCs. Receptor source: a human donor with Susac syndrome. CDR3s include the opening cysteine and the closing phenylalanine or tryptophan. A clone size is listed for some rows: how often the clone was seen (once, few, many), or a class if it is expanded.

V: TRBV7-3
size: .
J: TRBJ2-2
CDR3: CASSLMGQAPANTGELFF

V: TRBV4-1
size: .
J: TRBJ2-1
CDR3: CASSQEPRGSSYNEQFF

V: TRBV29-1
size: .
J: TRBJ2-5
CDR3: CSVETPSQGQETQYF

V: TRBV15
size: .
J: TRBJ2-4
CDR3: CATSRGGGGRQGIQYF

V: TRBV6-6
size: .
J: TRBJ2-4
CDR3: CASSYSPLAGVYF

V: TRBV6-4
size: .
J: TRBJ2-7
CDR3: CASSGRGSYEQYF

V: TRBV3-1
size: .
J: TRBJ1-1
CDR3: CASSQGRIEAFF

V: TRBV7-9
size: .
J: TRBJ2-2
CDR3: CASSLLRGNTGELFF

V: TRBV15
size: .
J: TRBJ2-4
CDR3: CATSRDRGADIQYF

V: TRBV6-2/TRBV6-3
size: .
J: TRBJ2-1
CDR3: CASRLLAGTSYNEQFF

V: TRBV5-1
size: .
J: TRBJ1-2
CDR3: CASSPSDRNYGYTF

V: TRBV3-1
size: .
J: TRBJ2-7
CDR3: CASSQNGLEQYF

V: TRBV6-2/TRBV6-3
size: .
J: TRBJ1-5
CDR3: CASSPAADRDLYSNQPQHF

V: TRBV20-1
size: .
J: TRBJ2-5
CDR3: CSARTLGETQYF

V: TRBV7-8
size: .
J: TRBJ2-7
CDR3: CASSLTAGGVYEQYF

V: TRBV2
size: .
J: TRBJ2-2
CDR3: CASSELRGQVPSTGELFF

V: TRBV19
size: .
J: TRBJ1-2
CDR3: CASRWVNSYNYGYTF

V: TRBV20-1
size: .
J: TRBJ2-5
CDR3: CSAPGGAQETQYF

V: TRBV6-5
size: .
J: TRBJ1-2
CDR3: CASSPVRDYGYTF

V: TRBV18
size: .
J: TRBJ1-3
CDR3: CASSRDPSSGNTIYF

V: TRBV14
size: once
J: TRBJ1-2
CDR3: CASSQFGLVGYTF

V: TRBV12-3/TRBV12-4
size: .
J: TRBJ1-1
CDR3: CASSQGAGGAFF

V: TRBV20-1
size: .
J: TRBJ2-7
CDR3: CSASDRGASYEQYF

V: TRBV3-1
size: .
J: TRBJ1-3
CDR3: CASSQRGGSGNTIYF

V: TRBV7-9
size: .
J: TRBJ1-3
CDR3: CASSLVSQGRGNTIYF

V: TRBV25-1
size: .
J: TRBJ2-7
CDR3: CASSFKGTLYF

V: TRBV7-9
size: once
J: TRBJ2-7
CDR3: CASSLEKAAQQYF

V: TRBV3-1
size: .
J: TRBJ2-2
CDR3: CASSPRGRALGELFF

V: TRBV19
size: .
J: TRBJ1-1
CDR3: CASSLQDRANTEAFF

V: TRBV1
size: .
J: TRBJ2-5
CDR3: CTSSQRAWASGGQETQYF

V: TRBV27
size: few
J: TRBJ2-3
CDR3: CASSLLAGAGDTQYF

V: TRBV25-1
size: .
J: TRBJ1-6
CDR3: CASNPGTGYSPLHF

V: TRBV5-4
size: .
J: TRBJ2-1
CDR3: CASSLSGGASGEQFF

V: TRBV6-2/TRBV6-3
size: .
J: TRBJ2-3
CDR3: CASRTGTGRNTQYF

V: TRBV29-1
size: once
J: TRBJ2-1
CDR3: CSVATSPASNEQFF

V: TRBV15
size: .
J: TRBJ2-4
CDR3: CATSRARLQGNIQYF

V: TRBV5-6
size: .
J: TRBJ2-7
CDR3: CASSVRSEQYF

V: TRBV9
size: .
J: TRBJ1-1
CDR3: CASSVADNLNTEAFF

V: TRBV15
size: .
J: TRBJ2-1
CDR3: CATSSGGENEQFF

V: TRBV12-3/TRBV12-4
size: .
J: TRBJ2-1
CDR3: CASSLGNYNEQFF

V: TRBV9
size: .
J: TRBJ2-5
CDR3: CASSPGGVVGETQYF

V: TRBV20-1
size: .
J: TRBJ1-2
CDR3: CSASRGGQVVFHF

V: TRBV20-1
size: once
J: TRBJ2-7
CDR3: CSATAGQGGAYEQYF

V: TRBV29-1
size: .
J: TRBJ2-6
CDR3: CSVLGAGANVLTF

V: TRBV18
size: .
J: TRBJ1-1
CDR3: CASSPKVNTEAFF

V: TRBV7-9
size: .
J: TRBJ1-5
CDR3: CASSFLQDQPQHF

V: TRBV29-1
size: once
J: TRBJ1-1
CDR3: CSAKPDRTAFF

V: TRBV20-1
size: .
J: TRBJ2-2
CDR3: CSARDGVVGELFF

V: TRBV6-2/TRBV6-3
size: few
J: TRBJ1-5
CDR3: CASSSTNQPQHF